Below are 22 T cell receptor beta chains sequenced from a single sample in a study of breast tumors, draining lymph nodes, adjacent tissues. TCRdb redid the calling of the multiplex PCR reads with MiXCR, one entry per CDR3 protein. Among 45,000 to 65,000 distinct CDR3 sequences, under 50% were seen once, and the ten largest hold roughly a tenth. Sequencing was carried out using breast tumor tissue. Receptors were obtained from a female donor with breast cancer. Some clones in this sample may be carry-over from other donors' samples.

The gene calls are TRBV9 and TRBJ2-6; no clear D. Deletions cut 3 bases from V and 2 bases from J, with 6 bases between. The CDR3 has 14 amino acids. Germline CDR1 SGDLS, CDR2 YYNGEE. CDR3 sequence (DNA): TGTGCCAGCAGCGACCCCACTGGGGCCAACGTCCTGACTTTC. Translating gives CASSDPTGANVLTF.

This clonotype was seen ten or more times. The J gene is TRBJ1-2, the V gene TRBV6-2 or TRBV6-3; no clear D. Per the germline V gene, CDR1 is MNHEY and CDR2 is SVGEGT. This CDR3 spans 13 amino acids. With 0 bases removed from V and 3 bases from J, the gap between germline ends came to 5 bases. The CDR3 DNA reads TGTGCCAGCAGTTACTCAGGGTACTATGGCTACACCTTC. Protein sequence: CASSYSGYYGYTF.

This clonotype was observed a single time. The CDR3 is CASSACVGRGTEAFF. The DNA of the CDR3 is TGTGCCAGCAGCGCGTGCGTGGGGCGAGGCACTGAAGCTTTCTTT. J is TRBJ1-1 and V is TRBV9; weak D call: TRBD1 (5 bases). V dropped 3 bases and J dropped 4 bases, with 16 bases sitting between them. Germline CDR1 reads SGDLS; CDR2 reads YYNGEE. The CDR3 runs 15 residues.

This clonotype was observed many times. The genes are TRBV29-1 and TRBJ2-5; D may correspond to TRBD1 or TRBD2 (5 bases each). Germline CDR1 SQVTM, CDR2 ANQGSEA. This CDR3 region has 15 residues. V gave up 4 bases and J gave up 4 bases, with 19 bases separating them. The CDR3 is CSVGGILGVGETQYF. CDR3 bases: TGCAGCGTTGGGGGGATTTTAGGGGTCGGAGAGACCCAGTACTTC.

This clonotype was counted at least ten times. The V call is TRBV27, the J call TRBJ1-3; perhaps TRBD1 as D (6 bases). The CDR3 covers 14 residues. Germline-derived CDR1 and CDR2 are MNHEY and SMNVEV (reference sequence). V was cut by 5 bases and J by 0 bases, with 8 bases left in between. This CDR3 is CASSRTASGNTIYF. The CDR3 bases are TGTGCCAGCAGTCGGACAGCCTCTGGAAACACCATATATTTT.

The rearrangement joins TRBV5-6 to TRBJ1-4, with 7 nucleotides matching TRBD1. V shed 2 bases and J 0 bases; nucleotides not matched to a gene: 4. CDR3 size: 16 residues. CDR1 and CDR2 (germline): SGHDT, YYEEEE. CDR3 bases: TGTGCCAGCAGCTTTACAGGGGCTGCAACTAATGAAAAACTGTTTTTT. Translation gives CASSFTGAATNEKLFF.

On this clonotype itself: One end of the junction is discordant with germline, which a read error may explain. This chain links TRBV20-1 with TRBJ1-2; weak D call: TRBD1 (6 bases). Germline V lookup: CDR1 DFQATT, CDR2 SNEGSKA (reference sequence). The CDR3 has 13 amino acids. CDR3 sequence (DNA): TGCAGTGCAGGGGGAAGAGCTAACTATGCCTACACCTTC. The encoded protein is CSAGGRANYAYTF.

This clonotype was observed at least ten times. The J gene is TRBJ2-1, the V gene TRBV4-2, with 9 bases aligning to TRBD2. CDR1 is LGHNA, CDR2 YNFKEQ, per germline. Germline trimming cut 0 bases from V and 5 bases from J; bases unmatched to any gene: 11. This CDR3 has 18 amino acids. The CDR3 coding sequence is TGTGCCAGCAGCCAAGATTGGTGGGGGGGGACTAGCAACAATGAGCAGTTCTTC. Amino acids: CASSQDWWGGTSNNEQFF.

Remarks on this clonotype: This is likely a read error, given that the CDR3 carries no conserved phenylalanine or tryptophan at its end. This rearrangement joins TRBV2 to TRBJ2-1; D might be TRBD2 (6 bases). The CDR3 is 16 amino acids. V gave up 3 bases and J gave up 4 bases, with 16 bases separating them. CDR1 is SNHLY and CDR2 is FYNNEI in the germline V gene. The CDR3 DNA is TGTGCCAGCAGTGAGATGAGGGACGGGGGTTACAATGAGCAGTTCCTC. This translates into CASSEMRDGGYNEQFL.

This clonotype was counted at least ten times. The chain has TRBV28 and TRBJ2-7; 12 nucleotides align to TRBD2. CDR1 and CDR2 (germline): MDHEN, SYDVKM. V was pared by 7 bases and J by 5 bases, with 6 bases of the junction left unmatched. The CDR3 runs 14 residues. The CDR3 region has the DNA TGTGCCAGCAAACTAGCGGGAGGCATCCACGAGCAGTACTTC. The encoded protein is CASKLAGGIHEQYF.

The V gene is TRBV20-1, the J gene TRBJ2-7; 7 bases are a match to TRBD2. Germline V CDR1 and CDR2: DFQATT, SNEGSKA (reference sequence). The V segment lost 4 bases and the J segment 8 bases; nucleotides outside the gene matches: 8. CDR3 length equals 12 residues. CDR3 sequence reads: CSATGLTHKQYF. As DNA, the CDR3 is TGCAGTGCTACGGGACTAACCCACAAGCAGTACTTC.

This clonotype was seen at least ten times. The V gene is TRBV20-1, the J gene TRBJ1-6; TRBD1 matches 8 bases. CDR3 length: 16 residues. The germline CDR1 and CDR2 sequences are DFQATT and SNEGSKA (reference sequence). J was trimmed by 6 bases and V by 5 bases; bases with no gene match: 12. The CDR3 region is CSAEATLGQGNSPLHF. CDR3 nucleotides: TGCAGTGCTGAGGCCACCCTCGGACAGGGTAATTCACCCCTCCACTTT.

The sample holds a few counts of this clonotype. A much larger clone is a single base away; this may be a read error. The rearrangement joins TRBV7-9 to TRBJ2-6; D tentatively fits TRBD1 or TRBD2 (5 bases each). Looked up from germline, CDR1 is SEHNR and CDR2 is FQNEAQ (reference sequence). The CDR3 runs to 15 residues. The CDR3: CASSLGGLGANVLPF. CDR3 nucleotide sequence: TGTGCCAGCAGCTTAGGGGGCCTCGGGGCCAACGTCCTGCCTTTC.

This clonotype was counted many times. V and J are TRBV12-5 and TRBJ2-1, with D unresolved. This CDR3 has 15 amino acids. V was clipped by 1 base and J by 5 bases, with 12 bases between them. Germline-derived CDR1 and CDR2 are LGHNT and FRNRAP. CDR3 amino acids: CASGLGGSLHNEQFF. CDR3 bases: TGTGCTAGTGGTTTGGGGGGATCTTTACACAATGAGCAGTTCTTC.

The sample holds a few counts of this clonotype. V is TRBV27 and J is TRBJ1-1; no definite D call. CDR1 and CDR2 (germline): MNHEY, SMNVEV (reference sequence). Trimming removed 4 bases at V and 1 base at J, with 10 bases between. This CDR3 is built from 14 residues. CDR3 sequence: CASSSGLWNTEAFF. CDR3 nucleotide sequence: TGTGCCAGCAGTTCGGGTCTATGGAACACTGAAGCTTTCTTT.

In this sample, this clonotype turned up many times. The V call is TRBV7-3, the J call TRBJ1-2, with TRBD1 matching over 10 bases. The CDR3 runs 14 residues. Trimming at V came to 5 bases and at J to 8 bases, leaving 8 bases not matched to a gene. The germline V gene has CDR1 SGHTA and CDR2 FQGTGA. CDR3: CASSPRDRGVGYTF. The CDR3 DNA reads as TGTGCCAGCAGCCCTCGGGACAGGGGTGTAGGCTACACCTTC.

This clonotype has a count of ten or more. J is TRBJ1-2 and V is TRBV28, with 9 bases fitting TRBD1. V was clipped by 4 bases and J by 7 bases; unmatched bases: 7. The CDR3 sequence is 14 residues long. Germline assignment: CDR1 MDHEN and CDR2 SYDVKM. In DNA form, the CDR3 reads TGTGCCAGCAGTTCCGGGACAGGGTGGGGTGGCTACACCTTC. Amino acid sequence: CASSSGTGWGGYTF.

This clonotype occurred many times. One base away lies a much larger clone, so this may be a sequencing read error. V and J are TRBV2 and TRBJ1-2; D is unresolved. Germline CDR1 reads SNHLY; CDR2 reads FYNNEI. The CDR3 is 11 amino acids. The CDR3 sequence: CTIRGYSGYTF. The CDR3 bases are TGTACCATCCGGGGTTACAGTGGCTACACCTTC. Full variable domain (outside the CDR3, taken from reference TRBV2 and TRBJ1-2): EPEVTQTPSHQVTQMGQEVILRCVPISNHLYFYWYRQILGQKVEFLVSFYNNEISEKSEIFDDQFSVERPDGSNFTLKIRSTKLEDSAMYFCTIRGYSGYTFGSGTRLTVV.

This clonotype was observed a few times. Given a much more abundant clone one base away, this may be a read error. This rearrangement joins TRBV5-1 to TRBJ2-5, with D perhaps being TRBD1 or TRBD2 (6 bases each). CDR3 length: 14 residues. Germline V gene lookup returns CDR1 SGHRS and CDR2 YFSETQ. CDR3 amino acids: CASRTGATKDTQYF. In DNA form, the CDR3 reads TGCGCCAGCAGGACGGGGGCGACAAAAGACACCCAGTACTTC.

J is TRBJ2-3 and V is TRBV12-3 or TRBV12-4, with 7 bases aligning to TRBD1. V shed 10 bases, J shed 2 bases, and the junction held 15 bases outside the gene matches. The CDR3 consists of 16 residues. CDR3 sequence: CATAATRDRNTDTQYF. The CDR3 DNA follows: TGTGCCACAGCAGCTACTAGGGACAGAAACACAGATACGCAGTATTTT.

This clonotype was seen at least ten times. V and J are TRBV7-8 and TRBJ2-7; D call uncertain. Germline assignment: CDR1 SGHVS and CDR2 FQNEAQ. Trimming took off 4 bases at V and 7 bases at J, with 17 bases between the two ends. The CDR3 has 14 amino acids. CDR3 residues: CASSSIAGQSEQYF. In nucleotides, the CDR3 is TGTGCCAGCAGCTCAATAGCCGGGCAGTCGGAGCAGTACTTC.

The V gene is TRBV9, the J gene TRBJ2-2; tentatively, D is TRBD2 (6 bases). V lost 2 bases, J lost 3 bases, and 8 bases lay in between. CDR3 size: 14 residues. In germline, CDR1 is SGDLS, CDR2 YYNGEE. DNA of the CDR3: TGTGCCAGCAGCGTTGGGGGGTACACCGGGGAGCTGTTTTTT. Residues: CASSVGGYTGELFF.